The source of this TCR beta chain is a study of T cells after yellow fever vaccination (dated by TCRdb to between 2019 and 2020). For context, the study as a whole: Memory subsets (EM, EMRA, CM and Tscm) were sorted on a BD FACS Aria III using CD3, CD45RA, CCR7 and CD95 staining. The SMART-Seq v4 Ultra Low Input RNA kit was used to prepare libraries from fractions with low cell numbers. Sorting of memory subsets took place on days 0, 15 and 45 and at 18 months after primary vaccination, as well as on days 0, 15 and 45 after the 30-year booster. Blood samples were taken at several timepoints before and after primary and secondary immunization, and bulk PBMC replicates and cell subsets were isolated. Bulk TCR alpha and beta repertoires were sequenced longitudinally to track T-cell clones before and after primary and booster YFV17D yellow fever vaccination. Two healthy male donors made up the cohort, one aged 18 to 29 years and the other aged 30 to 39 years.

This clonotype occurred a few times. Base qualities are not provided; no much larger clone lies one nucleotide away. For CDR1 and CDR2, the germline V gene (reference sequence) lists GTSNPN and SVGIG. V is cut by 0 bases and J by 0 bases, and the space between the germline ends is 10 bases. Inclusive of the bounding cysteine and phenylalanine, the CDR3 is 15 residues long. The CDR3 DNA has 45 bases and is translated from base 1. General conclusions and limits of the study: The secondary T-cell response was found to be weaker but faster than the primary response, with a peak reached on day 5 rather than on day 15. A small share of clonotypes was detected in both CD4 and CD8 compartments, with the overlap likely arising from convergent recombination. After the booster, most clones that had expanded after primary vaccination were detected again (roughly 95% of CD4 and around nine tenths of CD8), suggesting broad maintenance of memory. Because the study included only two donors, the extent to which the findings can be generalized is limited. On day 0, almost all vaccine-responding clonotypes were below detection in the sorted memory subsets. Because abundant contaminating clonotypes from the bulk population could be contained in FACS-sorted repertoires, computational filtering was required.

In the paper's terms, the treatment or condition label means: live attenuated yellow fever vaccine strain. PBMCs were isolated from peripheral blood using a standard Ficoll-Paque protocol. The RNeasy Micro Kit was used to extract RNA from sorted memory subsets. The listed sequencing device is Illumina NovaSeq 6000. TCR cDNA was synthesized by 5'RACE template switching, through which a universal primer site and unique molecular identifiers were introduced. Priming of cDNA synthesis was performed from both the TCR alpha and TCR beta constant segments. Library amplification involved two PCR steps, and the second step added sample barcodes and sequencing adapters. Sequencing of the libraries was done on either Illumina HiSeq 2500 (2x100 bp) or NovaSeq (2x150 bp). The authors' analysis ran thus. MIGEC handled demultiplexing of reads and collapsing into UMI consensus sequences, while MiXCR performed V(D)J alignment. Using edgeR on replicate PBMC samples, clonotypes were called vaccine-responding if FDR was below 0.01 and the log2 fold change was above 5 up to day 15. Each bulk clonotype received a CD4 or CD8 identity based on whether the sequenced CD4 or CD8 repertoire contained that clonotype at higher abundance. Clonotype frequencies in memory subsets were weighted by FACS-sorted cell numbers to estimate each clone's distribution across memory phenotypes. TCRdb reran the public reads through fastp at Q25 and MiXCR, keeping productive beta chains. Every entry covers one CDR3 protein and lists the most common genes and DNA from its rows. TCRdb's processing, not the authors', yielded these V and J calls. The sample includes approximately 58,000 distinct CDR3 sequences, with approximately 5.7% observed a single time. Around a third of the sample is taken by the ten largest.

This receptor chain uses TRBV30 and TRBJ2-3; no D gene call is confident. The clonotype comes from a man younger than 35 who received the YFV17D yellow fever vaccine. The material was PBMCs, either bulk or a sorted T-cell subset (CD4+, CD8+, memory, or dextramer-sorted; not recorded which), obtained on the day of the yellow fever booster vaccination. CDR3 sequence: CAWSVSSGSTDTQYF. The sequence in DNA is TGTGCCTGGAGTGTATCCTCGGGTAGCACAGATACGCAGTATTTT.